This T cell receptor beta chain was identified during a study of vaccination and CD4 T cells after COVID-19. This CDR3 contains 14 residues. V lost 6 bases to trimming and J lost 11 bases, with 20 bases between them. The treatment is: roughly ten-day PBMC culture with coronavirus spike peptide pools or control peptides (ViraFEST assay). Those CD4+ T cells from the unexposed donor predate the COVID-19 pandemic (2011-2018). Comments on this clonotype: Its antigen remains unidentified.

The Oncomine TCR Beta short-read assay sequenced DNA from cultured CD4+ T cells. TCRdb redid the calling of the PCR reads with MiXCR, one entry per CDR3 protein. The sample holds some 8,100 distinct CDR3 sequences; about 46% are singletons and the top ten take around 13%. The sequencing sample was made of CD4+ T cells from blood, cultured in vitro. The rearrangement joins TRBV12-3 or TRBV12-4 to TRBJ2-4; either TRBD1 or TRBD2 may supply D (6 bases each). The TCR comes from a human donor in good health. The DNA for the CDR3 is TGTGCCAGCAGAGATCTTAGGGGGGCCGGGGTTCAGTACTTC. This codes for CASRDLRGAGVQYF.